This T cell receptor beta chain was obtained from a study of blood T cell repertoires in COVID-19. This CDR3 has 13 residues. V was cut by 4 bases and J by 5 bases, with 6 bases left in between. In germline, CDR1 is SGHTA, CDR2 FQGTGA. Clones were sequenced by immunoSEQ multiplex PCR, and TCRdb holds only the in-frame ones, with some missing. Counted here are around 110,000 clones, 70% to 85% occurring once; the ten biggest clones make up around 4.5%. Material: peripheral blood. The rearrangement links TRBV7-3 to TRBJ1-6; D is undetermined. This TCR was recovered from a woman in her 70s with acute or convalescent COVID-19. CDR3 nucleotides: TGTGCCAGCAGCTCACAGAATAATTCACCCCTCCACTTT. Translated, it gives CASSSQNNSPLHF. The whole variable domain, filled in from reference TRBV7-3 and TRBJ1-6, reads GAGVSQTPSNKVTEKGKYVELRCDPISGHTALYWYRQSLGQGPEFLIYFQGTGAADDSGLPNDRFFAVRPEGSVSTLKIQRTERGDSAVYLCASSSQNNSPLHFGNGTRLTVT.